This TCR beta chain was recovered during a study of T cell changes during pregnancy in multiple sclerosis. Method: immunoSEQ multiplex PCR; TCRdb's copy keeps in-frame clones and lacks some. Counted here are under 70,000 clones, 90% occurring once; the ten biggest clones make up around 6.8%. The TCR sequence derives from a female donor in good health, enrolled as a control in a pregnancy study. The sequencing used peripheral blood, collected in the third trimester of pregnancy.

The CDR3 here is CASSLAAGVALAEAFF. The CDR3 nucleotides read TGCGCCAGCAGCTTGGCCGCGGGGGTTGCGTTGGCTGAAGCTTTCTTT. The rearrangement links TRBV5-1 to TRBJ1-1, with D possibly TRBD1 on 5 matching bases. CDR1 and CDR2 (germline): SGHRS, YFSETQ. The CDR3 is 16 residues long. Between the trimmed V and J ends, which lost 0 bases and 6 bases, there was a span of 18 bases.